This T cell receptor beta chain was sequenced in a study of blood T cells in healthy people across ages. Overall study results and limits: Any conclusive comparison of naive versus antigen-experienced cells was prevented by using unsorted PBMCs.

Alongside a J-beta primer mix, a sample-barcoded 5' primer served in a second PCR lasting 7 to 11 cycles. There were at least 2.5 million CDR3-containing paired-end reads obtained from each sample. One entry per CDR3 protein results from TCRdb running MiXCR on the 5' RACE reads. The sample yields about 640,000 distinct CDR3 sequences, roughly three fifths seen once. There were healthy Caucasian individuals from Russia, aged roughly 6 to 90, serving as donors. Total RNA, at least 6 micrograms per sample, came from PBMCs. As regards this clonotype: Its matching antigen is unknown.

Sequenced: blood. This TCR was sampled from a man aged 60 to 69 in good health.

This chain's CDR3 is CASSSRPGLPPSQETQYF. In DNA, the CDR3 is TGTGCCAGCAGCTCCCGTCCGGGACTTCCACCGAGCCAAGAGACCCAGTACTTC. V and J are TRBV7-9 and TRBJ2-5; a possible D gene is TRBD2 (6 bases). V was cut by 4 bases and J by 1 base, with 22 bases left in between. The CDR3 is 18 residues long. Germline V lookup: CDR1 SEHNR, CDR2 FQNEAQ (reference sequence).